This T cell receptor (beta chain) appears in the sequencing data of a study of blood T cell repertoires in COVID-19. Study-level background: Whether acute or convalescent, the COVID-19 samples came from the United States, Italy and Spain. The cDNA or gDNA used as material had been derived from T cells, B-cell-depleted T cells, or PBMCs.

Per the authors' pipeline: Amplification with reference gene primers provided the estimates of nucleated cell counts. The method was immunoSEQ multiplex PCR; TCRdb's version includes in-frame clones alone and lacks a portion of them. V, J and clone size are those of that table, while D and trimming were read from the DNA. The sample has roughly 340,000 clones, 85% to 90% seen once; the top ten hold nearly 6.5%. Enrolled during active infection, Seattle patients were then followed longitudinally. The V segment lost 6 bases and the J segment 5 bases; nucleotides outside the gene matches: 9. The CDR3 loop spans 15 amino acids. Germline V CDR1 and CDR2: LGHDT, YNNKEL (reference sequence).

This clonotype was sampled from a woman between 50 and 59 years old with COVID-19, enrolled during active disease. The chain employs TRBV3-1 (or the pseudogene TRBV3-2) and TRBJ1-4; TRBD1 agrees at 7 bases. The sample consisted of peripheral blood. CDR3 coding DNA: TGTGCCAGCAGTCAGGGGGGCAGGGTCAATGAAAAACTGTTTTTT. It encodes CASSQGGRVNEKLFF.